This section outlines one T cell receptor beta chain sequence together with its context. The antigen remains undetermined. These data originate in a study of graft-versus-host responses after intestinal transplantation. Notes on the study in general: GvH clones surfaced in recipient marrow, some emerging earlier in ileum or blood.

The CDR3 sequence is 12 residues long. Trimming removed 8 bases at V and 8 bases at J, with 15 bases between. Germline CDR1 reads GTSNPN; CDR2 reads SVGIG (reference sequence). Sequenced by immunoSEQ multiplex PCR; TCRdb stores in-frame clones only, minus some. The sample has 90,000 to 120,000 clones; about nine tenths are singletons. Sequenced here: unstimulated CD4+ T cells sorted from spleen or lymph node cells, sampled before transplant. The clonotype comes from a human donor who was the organ donor for an intestinal transplant. The chain couples TRBV30 to TRBJ1-4, with D tentatively TRBD1 (5 bases). In DNA, the CDR3 is TGTGCCACACAGGAGGGCGACGAAAAACTGTTTTTT. Its protein product is CATQEGDEKLFF.